Sequencing of this T cell receptor beta chain was carried out in a study of blood T cell repertoires in COVID-19. Individuals drawn from around 25 US areas were roughly 18 to 95 years old. Participants' own reports of clinical history determined their cohort assignment. Participants classified as exposed had met a COVID-19 case within 2 weeks before study entry. The protocol was immunoSEQ multiplex PCR, while the TCRdb copy is restricted to in-frame clones and leaves out a portion. Here the sample spans 350,000 or so clones, almost 90% being singletons. CDR3 length: 14 amino acids. With 7 bases removed from V and 4 bases from J, the gap between germline ends came to 14 bases. Germline CDR1 reads LGHNT; CDR2 reads FRNRAP.

Material: PBMCs or T cells enriched from blood (not recorded which). The sequence came from a woman younger than 45 who had been exposed to COVID-19. The chain recombines TRBV12-5 with TRBJ1-5; the D gene is possibly TRBD1 (5 bases). The CDR3 loop reads CASVFDRRNQPQHF. CDR3 nucleotide sequence: TGTGCTAGTGTTTTTGACAGACGGAATCAGCCCCAGCATTTT. Full variable domain (remainder filled in from reference TRBV12-5 and TRBJ1-5): DARVTQTPRHKVTEMGQEVTMRCQPILGHNTVFWYRQTMMQGLELLAYFRNRAPLDDSGMPKDRFSAEMPDATLATLKIQPSEPRDSAVYFCASVFDRRNQPQHFGDGTRLSIL.